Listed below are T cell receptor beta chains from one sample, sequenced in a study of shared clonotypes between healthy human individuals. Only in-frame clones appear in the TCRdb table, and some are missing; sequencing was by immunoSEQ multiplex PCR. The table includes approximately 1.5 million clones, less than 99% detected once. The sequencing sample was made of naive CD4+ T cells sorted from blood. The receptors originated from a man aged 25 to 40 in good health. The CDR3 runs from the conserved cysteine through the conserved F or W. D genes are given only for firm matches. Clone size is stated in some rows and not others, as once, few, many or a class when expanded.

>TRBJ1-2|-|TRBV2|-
TGTGCCAGCAGTCAGGGACCTGTGGGCTATGGCTACACCTTC
CASSQGPVGYGYTF
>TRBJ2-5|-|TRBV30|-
TGTGCCTGGAGTCTTACCGAGAGGAGGGGGGTGGAGACCCAGTACTTC
CAWSLTERRGVETQYF
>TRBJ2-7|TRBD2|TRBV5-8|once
TGTGCCAGCAGCTTATTCCCGGGACTAGCCGACCGCTCCTACGAGCAGTACTTC
CASSLFPGLADRSYEQYF
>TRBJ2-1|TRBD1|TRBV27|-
TGTGCCAGCTCTTCAGACAGGGCTTACTACAATGAGCAGTTCTTC
CASSSDRAYYNEQFF
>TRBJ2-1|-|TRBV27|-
TGTGCCAGCAGCTTTTGGAAACAGGGATCTGAGCAGTTCTTC
CASSFWKQGSEQFF
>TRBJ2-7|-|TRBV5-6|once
TGTGCCAGCAGCTTGTGGGGGAACAACTACGAGCAGTACTTC
CASSLWGNNYEQYF
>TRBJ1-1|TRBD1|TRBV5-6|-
TGTGCCAGCAGCTTGCGGAACAGGGGTGTGGGCACTGAAGCTTTCTTT
CASSLRNRGVGTEAFF
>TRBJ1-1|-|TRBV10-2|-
TGCGCCAGCGGCCGACAGGAACAGAACACTGAAGCTTTCTTT
CASGRQEQNTEAFF
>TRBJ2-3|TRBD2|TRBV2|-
TGTGCCAGCAGTGTTCGGGAGGGTTCCGATACGCAGTATTTT
CASSVREGSDTQYF
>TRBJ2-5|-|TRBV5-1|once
TGCGCCAGCAGCTTGGGGGTGCAGATTCGTCAAGAGACCCAGTACTTC
CASSLGVQIRQETQYF
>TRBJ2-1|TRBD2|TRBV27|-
TGTGCCAGCGCTGAAGCGGGAGGTTTTTACAATGAGCAGTTCTTC
CASAEAGGFYNEQFF
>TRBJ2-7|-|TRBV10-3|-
TGTGCCATCAGTGAGGGTTACGAGCAGTACTTC
CAISEGYEQYF
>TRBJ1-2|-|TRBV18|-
TGTGCCAGCTCACCACCTTCGGGGTTGGGCTACACCTTC
CASSPPSGLGYTF
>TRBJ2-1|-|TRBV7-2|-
TGTGCCAGCAGCTTAGGACGGAACAATGAGCAGTTCTTC
CASSLGRNNEQFF
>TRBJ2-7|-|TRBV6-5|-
TGTGCCAGCAGTTACTCTTTTACAATTTCCTACGAGCAGTACTTC
CASSYSFTISYEQYF
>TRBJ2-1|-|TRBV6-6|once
TGTGCCAGCAGCCGCCTTCGGGGGCCCGGCAATGAGCAGTTCTTC
CASSRLRGPGNEQFF
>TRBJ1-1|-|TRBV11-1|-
TGTGCCAGCAGCTCCCCGGGGGGAAAGAACACTGAAGCTTTCTTT
CASSSPGGKNTEAFF
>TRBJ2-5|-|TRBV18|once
TGTGCCAGCTCACACGGGAGTAGCGTCCAAGAGACCCAGTACTTC
CASSHGSSVQETQYF
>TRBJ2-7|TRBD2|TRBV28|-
TGTGCCAGCAGCCAATACCCCGGGGGGGGGCACTACGAGCAGTACTTC
CASSQYPGGGHYEQYF
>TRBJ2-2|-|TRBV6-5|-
TGTGCCAGCAGTCGGGTTACCCAGCTAGGGGAGCTGTTTTTT
CASSRVTQLGELFF
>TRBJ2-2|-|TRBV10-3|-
TGTGCCATCAGTGAGTGGGAATTCACCGGGGAGCTGTTTTTT
CAISEWEFTGELFF
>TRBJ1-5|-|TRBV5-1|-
TGCGCCAGCAGCTTCTCGGGGGAGGGAAATCAGCCCCAGCATTTT
CASSFSGEGNQPQHF
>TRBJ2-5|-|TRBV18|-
TGTGCCAGCTCACCACCGTGGGAGACCCAGTACTTC
CASSPPWETQYF
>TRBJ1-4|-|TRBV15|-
TGTGCCACCAGCAGAGAACCCGCAACTAATGAAAAACTGTTTTTT
CATSREPATNEKLFF
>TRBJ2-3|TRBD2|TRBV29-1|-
TGCAGCGCTGGGAAGAGGGGACTAAGCACAGATACGCAGTATTTT
CSAGKRGLSTDTQYF
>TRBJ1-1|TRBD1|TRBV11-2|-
TGTGCCAGCAGCTTAGCCTGGGACAGAAACACTGAAGCTTTCTTT
CASSLAWDRNTEAFF
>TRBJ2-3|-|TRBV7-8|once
TGTGCCAGCAGCCCCTTCTCCGCGGGGAGCACAGATACGCAGTATTTT
CASSPFSAGSTDTQYF
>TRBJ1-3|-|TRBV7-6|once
TGTGCCAGCAGCTTAGATCAGGGAAGTGGAAACACCATATATTTT
CASSLDQGSGNTIYF
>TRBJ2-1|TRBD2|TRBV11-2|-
TGTGCCAGCAGTTCCCGCCCGGGACTAGCGGGACCTTCCTACAATGAGCAGTTCTTC
CASSSRPGLAGPSYNEQFF
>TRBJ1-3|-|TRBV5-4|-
TGTGCCAGCACCAATATAACAGGGTCCGGAAACACCATATATTTT
CASTNITGSGNTIYF
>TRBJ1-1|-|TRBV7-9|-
TGTGCCAGCAGCTTCTCTGGGGACACTGAAGCTTTCTTT
CASSFSGDTEAFF
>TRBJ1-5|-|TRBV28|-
TGTGCCAGCAGTTTTCAGGGAAATAGCAATCAGCCCCAGCATTTT
CASSFQGNSNQPQHF
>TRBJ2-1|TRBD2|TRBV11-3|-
TGTGCCAGCAGCTTGGGGACTAGCGGGATGAATGAGCAGTTCTTC
CASSLGTSGMNEQFF
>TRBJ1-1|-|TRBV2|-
TGTGCCAGCAGTGCGGATGTTGCAGCTAGTCCTGAAGCTTTCTTT
CASSADVAASPEAFF
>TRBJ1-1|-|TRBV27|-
TGTGCCAGCAGTCCAGGGTGGGGCACTGAAGCTTTCTTT
CASSPGWGTEAFF
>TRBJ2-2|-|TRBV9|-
TGTGCCAGCAGCGTATACGGGAGAGGAACCGGGGAGCTGTTTTTT
CASSVYGRGTGELFF
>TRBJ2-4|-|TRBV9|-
TGTGCCAGCAGCGTGGACTACGCCAAAAACATTCAGTACTTC
CASSVDYAKNIQYF